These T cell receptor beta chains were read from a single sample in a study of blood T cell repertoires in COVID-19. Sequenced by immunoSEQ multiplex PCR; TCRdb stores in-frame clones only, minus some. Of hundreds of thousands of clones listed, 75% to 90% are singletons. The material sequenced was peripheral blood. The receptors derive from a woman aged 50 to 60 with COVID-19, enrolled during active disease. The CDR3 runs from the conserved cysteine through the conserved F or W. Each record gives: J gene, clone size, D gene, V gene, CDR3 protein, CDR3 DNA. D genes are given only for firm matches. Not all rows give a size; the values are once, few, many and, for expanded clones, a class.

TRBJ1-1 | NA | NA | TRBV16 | CASSQFGQGLRNTEAFF | TGTGCCAGCAGCCAATTTGGGCAGGGATTAAGGAACACTGAAGCTTTCTTT
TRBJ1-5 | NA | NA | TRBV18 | CASSPQADQPQHF | TGTGCCAGCTCACCACAAGCGGATCAGCCCCAGCATTTT
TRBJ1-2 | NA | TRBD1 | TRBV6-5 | CASSGTAANYGYTF | TGTGCCAGCAGCGGGACAGCGGCTAACTATGGCTACACCTTC
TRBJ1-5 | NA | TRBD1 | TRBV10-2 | CASSESRGDRGVSNQPQHF | TGCGCCAGCAGTGAGTCGCGGGGGGACAGGGGGGTTAGCAATCAGCCCCAGCATTTT
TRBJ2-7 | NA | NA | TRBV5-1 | CASSISGSSYEQYF | TGCGCCAGCAGCATTAGCGGAAGCTCCTACGAGCAGTACTTC
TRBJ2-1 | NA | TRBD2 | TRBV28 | CASSTPGLAGGGDEQFF | TGTGCCAGCAGTACCCCGGGTCTAGCGGGAGGTGGTGATGAGCAGTTCTTC
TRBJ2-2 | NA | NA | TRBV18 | CASSPVRFPTNTGELFF | TGTGCCAGCTCACCGGTTCGATTTCCTACCAACACCGGGGAGCTGTTTTTT
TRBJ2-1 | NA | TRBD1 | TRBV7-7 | CASSLGDRYNEQFF | TGTGCCAGCAGCTTGGGGGACAGATACAATGAGCAGTTCTTC
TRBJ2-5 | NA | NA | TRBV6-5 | CASSYSSKYVETQYF | TGTGCCAGCAGTTACTCGAGCAAGTATGTGGAGACCCAGTACTTC
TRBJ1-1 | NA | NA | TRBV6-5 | CASSYEGNMNTEAFF | TGTGCCAGCAGTTACGAGGGAAACATGAACACTGAAGCTTTCTTT
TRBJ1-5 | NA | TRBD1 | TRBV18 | CASSPQGTGRQPQHF | TGTGCCAGCTCACCGCAGGGGACAGGGAGACAGCCCCAGCATTTT
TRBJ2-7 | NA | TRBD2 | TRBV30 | CAWSSGNSYEQYF | TGTGCCTGGAGTAGCGGGAACTCCTACGAGCAGTACTTC
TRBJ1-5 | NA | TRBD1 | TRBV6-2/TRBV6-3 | CASSYYGQVNQPQHF | TGTGCCAGCAGCTACTATGGACAGGTGAATCAGCCCCAGCATTTT
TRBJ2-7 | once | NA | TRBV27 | CASIALGRPYEQYF | TGTGCCAGCATAGCTCTGGGTCGGCCCTACGAGCAGTACTTC
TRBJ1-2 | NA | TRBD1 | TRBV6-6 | CASSVRIPTGIHGYTF | TGTGCCAGCAGTGTCCGAATACCGACAGGGATACATGGCTACACCTTC
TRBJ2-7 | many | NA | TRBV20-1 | CPQEICYEQYF | TGCCCCCAGGAAATTTGCTACGAGCAGTACTTC
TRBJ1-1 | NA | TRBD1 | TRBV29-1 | CSVIPAPYGQANTEAFF | TGCAGCGTTATCCCAGCCCCATACGGACAGGCGAACACTGAAGCTTTCTTT
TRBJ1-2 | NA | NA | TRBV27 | CATPGEPRGYTF | TGTGCCACCCCCGGGGAGCCCAGGGGCTACACCTTC
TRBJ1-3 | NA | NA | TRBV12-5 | CASGSGGARNTIYF | TGTGCTAGTGGTTCTGGAGGGGCGAGAAACACCATATATTTT
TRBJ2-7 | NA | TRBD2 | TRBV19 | CASSLTSGSIHEQYF | TGTGCCAGTAGCCTGACTAGCGGGAGTATCCACGAGCAGTACTTC
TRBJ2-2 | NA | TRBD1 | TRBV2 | CASRPGQGFTGELFF | TGTGCCAGCAGACCGGGACAGGGTTTCACCGGGGAGCTGTTTTTT
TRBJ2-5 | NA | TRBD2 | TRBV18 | CASRGLVGETQYF | TGTGCCAGCCGGGGACTAGTAGGCGAGACCCAGTACTTC
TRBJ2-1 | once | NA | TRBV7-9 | CASSFGGLGVNNEQFF | TGTGCCAGCAGCTTCGGAGGGCTCGGAGTTAACAATGAGCAGTTCTTC
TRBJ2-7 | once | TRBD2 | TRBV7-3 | CASSLNGLAGFEQYF | TGTGCCAGCAGCTTAAACGGACTAGCGGGATTCGAGCAGTACTTC
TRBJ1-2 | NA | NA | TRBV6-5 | CASSLRQSPNYGYTF | TGTGCCAGCAGTTTACGACAGTCCCCTAACTATGGCTACACCTTC
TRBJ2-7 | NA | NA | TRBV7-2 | CASSLSVASSSEQYF | TGTGCCAGCAGCTTATCGGTCGCTAGCTCGAGCGAGCAGTACTTC
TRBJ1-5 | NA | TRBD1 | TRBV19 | CASSVGQGNQPQHF | TGTGCCAGTAGTGTGGGACAGGGCAATCAGCCCCAGCATTTT
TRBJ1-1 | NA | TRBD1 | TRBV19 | CASSIQTGTANTEAFF | TGTGCCAGTAGTATCCAAACCGGGACAGCGAACACTGAAGCTTTCTTT
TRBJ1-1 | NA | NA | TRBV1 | CTSSLQLGQVANTEAFF | TGCACCAGCAGCCTACAACTAGGACAGGTCGCGAACACTGAAGCTTTCTTT
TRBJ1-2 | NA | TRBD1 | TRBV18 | CASSPDRVGYGYTF | TGTGCCAGCTCACCGGACAGGGTCGGCTATGGCTACACCTTC
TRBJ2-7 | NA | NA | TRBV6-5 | CASEAVGLYEQYF | TGTGCCAGCGAGGCGGTTGGCTTGTACGAGCAGTACTTC
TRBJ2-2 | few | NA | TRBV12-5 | CASGLAVTGELFF | TGTGCTAGTGGTTTGGCGGTAACCGGGGAGCTGTTTTTT
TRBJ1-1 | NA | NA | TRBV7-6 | CASSLSGGVTEAFF | TGTGCCAGCAGCTTATCTGGGGGGGTCACTGAAGCTTTCTTT